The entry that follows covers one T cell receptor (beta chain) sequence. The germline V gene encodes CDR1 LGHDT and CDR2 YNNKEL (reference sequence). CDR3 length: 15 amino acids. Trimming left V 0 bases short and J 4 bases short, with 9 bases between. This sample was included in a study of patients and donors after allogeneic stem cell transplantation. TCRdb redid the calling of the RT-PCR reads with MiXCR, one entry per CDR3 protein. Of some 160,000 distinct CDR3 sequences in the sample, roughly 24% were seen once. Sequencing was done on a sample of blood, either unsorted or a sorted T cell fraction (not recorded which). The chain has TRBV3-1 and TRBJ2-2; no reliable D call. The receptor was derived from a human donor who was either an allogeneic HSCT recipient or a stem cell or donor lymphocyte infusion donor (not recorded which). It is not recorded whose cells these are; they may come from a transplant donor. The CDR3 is CASSQDLTLTGELFF. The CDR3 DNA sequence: TGTGCCAGCAGCCAAGACTTGACCCTCACCGGGGAGCTGTTTTTT.